Here is one T cell receptor (beta chain) with its context. In the study's own analysis: From reference gene primer amplification, estimates of nucleated cell counts were derived. Using immunoSEQ multiplex PCR, the repertoire was profiled, and TCRdb retains in-frame clones only, with some absent. Clonal size and the V and J genes are those of that table, whereas D and trimming came from the DNA. The table lists fewer than 250,000 clones, roughly 86% of them singletons. V lost 2 bases and J 8 bases, leaving 9 bases between the germline ends. Germline CDR1 reads SGHNT; CDR2 reads YENEEA. This CDR3 comprises 13 residues. This specimen comes from a study of blood T cell repertoires in COVID-19. Study details: T cells, B-cell-depleted T cells, or PBMCs provided the cDNA or gDNA that served as material.

Sample: peripheral blood. The origin of this receptor is a woman in her sixties who had recovered from COVID-19. This chain connects TRBV11-3 to TRBJ2-2; D is uncertain. As DNA, the CDR3 is TGTGCCAGCAGCTTATTTCTCGGGGGGGAGCTGTTTTTT. As protein: CASSLFLGGELFF.